The sequence of this T cell receptor beta chain was determined in a study of CD8 T cells in ankylosing spondylitis. Trimming shortened V by 4 bases and J by 3 bases, and 10 bases separated the two germline ends. The CDR3 is made up of 15 amino acids. The germline CDR1 and CDR2 sequences are LGHNA and YSLEER. TCRdb used MiXCR to reprocess the 5' RACE reads, holding one entry per CDR3 protein. The sample has 450,000 to 550,000 distinct CDR3 sequences; under 5.5% are singletons. This clonotype was counted ten times or more. Its antigen is not identified. Study-level points and caveats: A motif in TCR beta, a set of several highly homologous variants, appeared characteristic of ankylosing spondylitis blood.

Source material: blood, either unsorted or a sorted T cell fraction (not recorded which). V gene TRBV4-3 combines with J gene TRBJ2-6; D possibly corresponds to TRBD2 (5 bases). This sequence was found in a male donor with ankylosing spondylitis. The CDR3 DNA follows: TGCGCCAGCAGCCTCCGGGGATTTGGGGCCAACGTCCTGACTTTC. It is translated as CASSLRGFGANVLTF.